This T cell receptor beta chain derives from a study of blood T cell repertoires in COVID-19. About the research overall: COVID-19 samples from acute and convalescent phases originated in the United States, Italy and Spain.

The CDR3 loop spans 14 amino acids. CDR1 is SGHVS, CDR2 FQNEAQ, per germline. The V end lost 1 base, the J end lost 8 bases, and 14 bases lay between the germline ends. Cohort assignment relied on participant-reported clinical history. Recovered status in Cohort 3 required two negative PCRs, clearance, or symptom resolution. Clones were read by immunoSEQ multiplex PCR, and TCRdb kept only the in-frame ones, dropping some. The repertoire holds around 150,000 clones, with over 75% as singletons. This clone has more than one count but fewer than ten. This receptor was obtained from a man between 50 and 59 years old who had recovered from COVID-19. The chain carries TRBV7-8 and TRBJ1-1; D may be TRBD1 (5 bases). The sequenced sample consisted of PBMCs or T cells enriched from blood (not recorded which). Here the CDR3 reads CASSLEGTWTEAFF. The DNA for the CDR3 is TGTGCCAGCAGCTTAGAAGGTACATGGACAGAAGCTTTCTTT.